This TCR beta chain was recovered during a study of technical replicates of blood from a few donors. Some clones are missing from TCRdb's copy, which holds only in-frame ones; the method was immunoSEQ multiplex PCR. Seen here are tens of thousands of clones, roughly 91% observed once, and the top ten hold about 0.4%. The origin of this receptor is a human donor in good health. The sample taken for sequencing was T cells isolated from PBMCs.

CDR3 nucleotides: TGTGCCAGTAGTATAGATCTGGGGGGGATGAACACTGAAGCTTTCTTT. Protein: CASSIDLGGMNTEAFF. The V call is TRBV19, the J call TRBJ1-1, with D possibly matching TRBD1 (5 bases). V lost 0 bases to trimming and J lost 0 bases, with 11 bases between them. This CDR3 is 16 amino acids long. The germline V gene has CDR1 LNHDA and CDR2 SQIVND (reference sequence).